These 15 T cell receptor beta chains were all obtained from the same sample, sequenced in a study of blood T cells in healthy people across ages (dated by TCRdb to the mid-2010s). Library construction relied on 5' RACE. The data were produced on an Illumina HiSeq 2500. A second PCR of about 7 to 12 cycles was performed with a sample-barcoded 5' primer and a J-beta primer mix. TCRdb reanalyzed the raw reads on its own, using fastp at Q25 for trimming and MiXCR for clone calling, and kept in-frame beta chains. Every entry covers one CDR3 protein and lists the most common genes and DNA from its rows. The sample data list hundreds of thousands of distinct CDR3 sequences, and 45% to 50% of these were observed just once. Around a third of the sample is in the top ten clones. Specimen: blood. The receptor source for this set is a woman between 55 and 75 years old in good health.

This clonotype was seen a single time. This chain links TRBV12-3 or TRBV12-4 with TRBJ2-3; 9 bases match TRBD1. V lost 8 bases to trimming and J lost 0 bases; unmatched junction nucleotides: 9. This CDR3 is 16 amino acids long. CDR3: CASSRAGQGSTDTQYF. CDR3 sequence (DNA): TGTGCCAGCTCTAGGGCGGGACAGGGTAGCACAGATACGCAGTATTTT.

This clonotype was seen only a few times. CDR3 loop: CASGDRAGETQYF. The CDR3 bases are TGTGCCAGCGGGGACAGGGCAGGGGAGACCCAGTACTTC. This sequence joins TRBV7-2 and TRBJ2-5, with 9 positions matching TRBD1. The CDR3 is 13 residues long. Germline-derived CDR1 and CDR2 are SGHTA and FQGNSA. The V gene end was trimmed by 8 bases and the J gene end by 5 bases; junction bases not matched to a gene: 6.

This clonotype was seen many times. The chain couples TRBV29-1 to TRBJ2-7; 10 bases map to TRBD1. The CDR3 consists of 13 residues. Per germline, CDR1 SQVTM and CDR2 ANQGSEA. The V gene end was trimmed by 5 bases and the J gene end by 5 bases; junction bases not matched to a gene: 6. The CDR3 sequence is CSVRGQGIDEQYF. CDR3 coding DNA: TGCAGCGTTAGGGGACAGGGGATCGACGAGCAGTACTTC.

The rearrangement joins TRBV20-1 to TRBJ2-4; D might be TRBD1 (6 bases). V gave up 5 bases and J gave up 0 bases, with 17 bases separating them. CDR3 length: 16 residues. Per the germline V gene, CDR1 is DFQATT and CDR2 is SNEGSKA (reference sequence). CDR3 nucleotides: TGCAGTGCTGACAGGATTTCTGCACTAGCCAAAAACATTCAGTACTTC. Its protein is CSADRISALAKNIQYF.

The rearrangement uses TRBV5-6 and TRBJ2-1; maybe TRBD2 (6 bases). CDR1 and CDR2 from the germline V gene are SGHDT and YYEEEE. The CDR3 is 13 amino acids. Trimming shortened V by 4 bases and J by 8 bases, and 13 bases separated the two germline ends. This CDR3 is CASSALATHEQFF. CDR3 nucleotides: TGTGCCAGCAGCGCACTAGCAACCCATGAGCAGTTCTTC.

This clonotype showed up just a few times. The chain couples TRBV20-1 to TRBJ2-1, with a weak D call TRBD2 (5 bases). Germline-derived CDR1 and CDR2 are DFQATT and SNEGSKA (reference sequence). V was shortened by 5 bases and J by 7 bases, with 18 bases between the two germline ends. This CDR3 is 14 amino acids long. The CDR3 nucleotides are TGCAGTGCTCCTCGTAGAGGGTCCATAAATGAGCAGTTCTTC. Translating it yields CSAPRRGSINEQFF.

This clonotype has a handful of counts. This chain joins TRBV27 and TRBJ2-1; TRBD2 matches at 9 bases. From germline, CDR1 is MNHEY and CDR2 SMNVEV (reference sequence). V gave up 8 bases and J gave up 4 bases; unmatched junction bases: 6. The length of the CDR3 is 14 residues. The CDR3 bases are TGTGCCAGCCTGGCGGGAGGGCCTTACAATGAGCAGTTCTTC. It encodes CASLAGGPYNEQFF.

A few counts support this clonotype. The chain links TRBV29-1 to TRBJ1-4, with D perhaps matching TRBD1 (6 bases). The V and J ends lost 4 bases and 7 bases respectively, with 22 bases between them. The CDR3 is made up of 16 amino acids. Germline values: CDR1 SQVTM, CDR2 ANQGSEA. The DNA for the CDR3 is TGCAGCGTTGTAGGATCTCAGGGGCCCCAAAGTGAAAAACTGTTTTTT. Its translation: CSVVGSQGPQSEKLFF. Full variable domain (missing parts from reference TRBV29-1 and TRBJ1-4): SAVISQKPSRDICQRGTSLTIQCQVDSQVTMMFWYRQQPGQSLTLIATANQGSEATYESGFVIDKFPISRPNLTFSTLTVSNMSPEDSSIYLCSVVGSQGPQSEKLFFGSGTQLSVL.

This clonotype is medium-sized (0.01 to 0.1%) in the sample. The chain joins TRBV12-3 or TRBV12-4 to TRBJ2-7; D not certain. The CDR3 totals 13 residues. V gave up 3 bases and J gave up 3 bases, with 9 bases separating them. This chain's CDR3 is CASSFGQNYEQYF. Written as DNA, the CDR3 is TGTGCCAGCAGTTTCGGTCAGAACTACGAGCAGTACTTC.

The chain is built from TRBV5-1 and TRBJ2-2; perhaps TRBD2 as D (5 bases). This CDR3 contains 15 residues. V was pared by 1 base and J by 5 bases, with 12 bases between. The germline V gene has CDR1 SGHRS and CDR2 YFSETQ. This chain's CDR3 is CASSLMGRGTGELFF. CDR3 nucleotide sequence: TGCGCCAGCAGCTTGATGGGCCGAGGGACCGGGGAGCTGTTTTTT.

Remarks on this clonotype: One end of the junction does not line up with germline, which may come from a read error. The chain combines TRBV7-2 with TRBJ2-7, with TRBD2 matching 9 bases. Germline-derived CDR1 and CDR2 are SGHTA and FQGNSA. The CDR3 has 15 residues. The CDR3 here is CARSLGGTSSKEQYF. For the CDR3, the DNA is TGTGCCCGCAGCTTAGGCGGGACTAGCAGTAAGGAGCAGTACTTC.

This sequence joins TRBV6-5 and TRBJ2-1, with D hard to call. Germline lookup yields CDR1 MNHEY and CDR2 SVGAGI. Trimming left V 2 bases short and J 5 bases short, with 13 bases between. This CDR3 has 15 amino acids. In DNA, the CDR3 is TGTGCCAGCAGTTACCTCGGAGTAGGCCACAATGAGCAGTTCTTC. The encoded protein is CASSYLGVGHNEQFF.

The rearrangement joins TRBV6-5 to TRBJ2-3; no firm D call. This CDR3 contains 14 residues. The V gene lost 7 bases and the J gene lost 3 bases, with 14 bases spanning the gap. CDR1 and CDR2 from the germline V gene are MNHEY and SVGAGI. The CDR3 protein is CASTLRGLTDTQYF. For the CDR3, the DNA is TGTGCCAGCACCTTACGTGGGTTAACAGATACGCAGTATTTT.

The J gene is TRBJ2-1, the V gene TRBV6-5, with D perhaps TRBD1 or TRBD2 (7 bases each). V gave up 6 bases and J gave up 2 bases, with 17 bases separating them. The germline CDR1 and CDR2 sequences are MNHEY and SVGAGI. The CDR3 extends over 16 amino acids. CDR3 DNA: TGTGCCAGCAGCAGGGGGGGGCACCCGGCCTACAATGAGCAGTTCTTC. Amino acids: CASSRGGHPAYNEQFF.

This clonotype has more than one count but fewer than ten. In DNA, the CDR3 is TGTGCCAGCAGCTTAGGAGGGGGGGGCAGCGTCCTGACTTTC. It yields the protein CASSLGGGGSVLTF. The chain joins TRBV7-9 to TRBJ2-6, with D possibly matching TRBD2 (7 bases). The CDR3 spans 14 residues. Trimming removed 1 base at V and 12 bases at J, with 13 bases between. Germline lookup yields CDR1 SEHNR and CDR2 FQNEAQ (reference sequence).